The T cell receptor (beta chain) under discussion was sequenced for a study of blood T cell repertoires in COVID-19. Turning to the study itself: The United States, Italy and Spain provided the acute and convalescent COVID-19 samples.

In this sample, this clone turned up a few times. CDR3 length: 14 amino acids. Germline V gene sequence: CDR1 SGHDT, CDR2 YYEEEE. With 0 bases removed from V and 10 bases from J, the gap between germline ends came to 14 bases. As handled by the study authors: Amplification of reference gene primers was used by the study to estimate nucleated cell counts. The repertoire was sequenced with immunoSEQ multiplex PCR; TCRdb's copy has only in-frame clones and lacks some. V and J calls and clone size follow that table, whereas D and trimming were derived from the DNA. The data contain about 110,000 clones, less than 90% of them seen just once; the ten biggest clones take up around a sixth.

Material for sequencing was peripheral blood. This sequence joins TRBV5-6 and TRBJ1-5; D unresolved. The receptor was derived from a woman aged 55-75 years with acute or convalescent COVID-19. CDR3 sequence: CASSLGQTSAPQHF. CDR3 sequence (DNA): TGTGCCAGCAGCTTGGGCCAGACATCAGCACCCCAGCATTTT.